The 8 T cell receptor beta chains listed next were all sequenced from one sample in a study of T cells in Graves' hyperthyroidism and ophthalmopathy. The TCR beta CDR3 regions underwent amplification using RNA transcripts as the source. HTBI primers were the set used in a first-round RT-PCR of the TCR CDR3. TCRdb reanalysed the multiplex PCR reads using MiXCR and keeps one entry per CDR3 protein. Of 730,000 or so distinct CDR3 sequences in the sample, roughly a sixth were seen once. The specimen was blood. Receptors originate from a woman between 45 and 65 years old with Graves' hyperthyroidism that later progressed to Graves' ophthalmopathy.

Here the CDR3 DNA reads TGTGCCAGCAGCCATACGACAGCAAATAATGAAAAACTGTTTTTT. This gives the protein CASSHTTANNEKLFF. The V call is TRBV5-5, the J call TRBJ1-4, with TRBD1 as a possible D gene (5 bases). The CDR3 loop spans 15 amino acids. Trimming removed 4 bases at V and 4 bases at J, with 14 bases between. The V gene's germline CDR1 is SGHKS and CDR2 YYEKEE (reference sequence).

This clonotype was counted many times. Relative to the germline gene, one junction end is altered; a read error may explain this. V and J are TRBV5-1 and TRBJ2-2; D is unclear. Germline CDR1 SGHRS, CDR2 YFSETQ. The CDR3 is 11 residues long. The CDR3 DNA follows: TGTGCCAGCAGTTTACCCGGGGAGCTGTTTTTT. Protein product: CASSLPGELFF.

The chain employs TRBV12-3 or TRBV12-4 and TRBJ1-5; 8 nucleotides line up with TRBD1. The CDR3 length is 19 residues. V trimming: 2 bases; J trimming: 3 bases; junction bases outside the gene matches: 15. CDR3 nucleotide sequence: TGTGCCAGCAGTTTAATGCAGGGGGCTTTTGTTTCGATCAATCAGCCCCAGCATTTT. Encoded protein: CASSLMQGAFVSINQPQHF.

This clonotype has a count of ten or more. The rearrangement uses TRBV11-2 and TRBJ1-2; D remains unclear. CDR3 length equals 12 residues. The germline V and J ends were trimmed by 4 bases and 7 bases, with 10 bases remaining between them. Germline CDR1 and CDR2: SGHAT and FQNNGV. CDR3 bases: TGTGCCAGCAGCTCACGGACCGCTGGCTACACCTTC. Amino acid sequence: CASSSRTAGYTF.

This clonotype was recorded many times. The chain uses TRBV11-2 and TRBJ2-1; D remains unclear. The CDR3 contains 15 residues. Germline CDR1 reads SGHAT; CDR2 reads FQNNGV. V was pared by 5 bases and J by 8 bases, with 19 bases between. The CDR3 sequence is CASSDESFPFYEQFF. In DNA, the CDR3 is TGTGCCAGCAGCGACGAGAGTTTCCCCTTTTATGAGCAGTTCTTC.

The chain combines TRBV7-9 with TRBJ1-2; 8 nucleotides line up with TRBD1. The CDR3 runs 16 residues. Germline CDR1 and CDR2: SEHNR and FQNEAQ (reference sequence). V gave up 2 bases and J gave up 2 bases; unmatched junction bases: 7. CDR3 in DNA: TGTGCCAGCAGCTTAATTGCAGGGGGCCTGAACTATGGCTACACCTTC. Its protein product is CASSLIAGGLNYGYTF.

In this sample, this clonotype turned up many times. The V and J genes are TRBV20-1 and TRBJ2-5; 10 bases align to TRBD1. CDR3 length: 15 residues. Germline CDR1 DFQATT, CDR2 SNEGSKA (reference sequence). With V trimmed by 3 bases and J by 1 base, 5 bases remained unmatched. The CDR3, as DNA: TGCAGTGCTAGGGCCGGGGACAGGGGCCAAGAGACCCAGTACTTC. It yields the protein CSARAGDRGQETQYF.

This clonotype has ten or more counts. The CDR3 here is CASSYSATNEKLFF. The CDR3 DNA is TGCGCCAGCAGCTATTCGGCAACTAATGAAAAACTGTTTTTT. The V call is TRBV5-1, the J call TRBJ1-4; D is undetermined. There are 14 residues in the CDR3. Germline lookup yields CDR1 SGHRS and CDR2 YFSETQ. V shed 3 bases and J shed 0 bases, with 6 bases lying between them. The full variable domain, rest sourced from reference TRBV5-1 and TRBJ1-4, is KAGVTQTPRYLIKTRGQQVTLSCSPISGHRSVSWYQQTPGQGLQFLFEYFSETQRNKGNFPGRFSGRQFSNSRSEMNVSTLELGDSALYLCASSYSATNEKLFFGSGTQLSVL.